Each of the 5 T cell receptor beta chains below was sequenced from the same sample in a study of shared clonotypes between healthy human individuals. Clones were sequenced by immunoSEQ multiplex PCR, and TCRdb holds only the in-frame ones, with some missing. The sample includes roughly 2.5 million clones, just over 90% of them seen just once. What was sequenced was naive CD4+ T cells sorted from blood. Subset noted: CD45RA+ positively selected. The receptor source for this set is a man between 18 and 35 years old in good health.

J is TRBJ2-2 and V is TRBV2; D not certain. The CDR3 has 12 residues. Germline CDR1 reads SNHLY; CDR2 reads FYNNEI. The V gene lost 4 bases and the J gene lost 4 bases, with 4 bases spanning the gap. The CDR3 protein is CASSGPTGELFF. Here the CDR3 DNA reads TGTGCCAGCAGTGGACCCACCGGGGAGCTGTTTTTT.

The J gene is TRBJ1-3, the V gene TRBV18; TRBD1 is a possible D gene (6 bases). Germline CDR1 and CDR2: KGHSH and LQKENI. This CDR3 region has 18 residues. V lost 5 bases to trimming and J lost 0 bases, with 20 bases between them. Here the CDR3 reads CASSIQGTIGPSGNTIYF. CDR3 nucleotide sequence: TGTGCCAGCTCAATCCAGGGGACTATCGGTCCCTCTGGAAACACCATATATTTT.

Worth noting for this clone: Additional DNA sequences in this sample encode the identical CDR3. The rearrangement uses TRBV30 and TRBJ2-5; possible D gene TRBD2, 5 bases. CDR1 GTSNPN and CDR2 SVGIG come from the germline V gene (reference sequence). The CDR3 length is 11 residues. Trimming stripped 0 bases from V and 11 bases from J, with 10 bases between. CDR3 bases: TGTGCCTGGAGTGTACGGGGAGAGCAGTACTTC. Its protein is CAWSVRGEQYF.

This chain uses TRBV7-8 with TRBJ1-2, with D maybe TRBD1 (5 bases). Germline loops: CDR1 SGHVS, CDR2 FQNEAQ. The ends were cut back, 5 bases at V and 8 bases at J, with 18 bases in the middle. This CDR3 has 14 residues. The CDR3 region is CASSQDGAGEGYTF. As DNA, the CDR3 is TGTGCCAGCAGCCAAGACGGGGCGGGCGAGGGCTACACCTTC. Variable domain in full (rest from reference TRBV7-8 and TRBJ1-2): GAGVSQSPRYKVAKRGQDVALRCDPISGHVSLFWYQQALGQGPEFLTYFQNEAQLDKSGLPSDRFFAERPEGSVSTLKIQRTQQEDSAVYLCASSQDGAGEGYTFGSGTRLTVV.

The rearrangement uses TRBV5-6 and TRBJ1-4; D gene ambiguous. V gave up 0 bases and J gave up 5 bases, with 11 bases separating them. Germline V gene lookup returns CDR1 SGHDT and CDR2 YYEEEE. This CDR3 has 15 amino acids. The CDR3 sequence is CASSLGTSGNEKLFF. CDR3 nucleotide sequence: TGTGCCAGCAGCTTGGGGACTTCTGGGAATGAAAAACTGTTTTTT. The whole variable domain, remainder taken from reference TRBV5-6 and TRBJ1-4, is DAGVTQSPTHLIKTRGQQVTLRCSPKSGHDTVSWYQQALGQGPQFIFQYYEEEERQRGNFPDRFSGHQFPNYSSELNVNALLLGDSALYLCASSLGTSGNEKLFFGSGTQLSVL.